This T cell receptor (beta chain) stems from a study of beta chain features in type 1 diabetes (dated by TCRdb to 2017 to 2018). Study-level background: Patients and healthy donors did not differ in mean age, gender distribution, total cell number or subset yield. Across all samples, 90 million to 130 million sorted cells were examined, and cell number per subset correlated strongly with RNA yield. The study compared the TCRB repertoires of sorted circulating CD4+ T cell subsets in recently diagnosed type 1 diabetes patients with those in matched healthy donors. Whereas all 30 or so donors provided naive and central memory subsets, regulatory and stem cell-like memory subsets were isolated from just 8 patients and about eight healthy donors. Here is what the overall study found, with its caveats: Shorter templates might have been favored by PCR, but patient and control samples were amplified and corrected together, so both groups would have been affected equally by any skew. At VDJ recombination sites, patients with type 1 diabetes made fewer insertions and deleted more nucleotides, a pattern implying thymic rearrangement abnormalities. Naive, central memory and regulatory TCRB repertoires appeared to be more alike among patients than among healthy donors. Because cDNA was sequenced instead of genomic DNA, activated cells with high expression could be over-represented, although the groups did not differ in activation or CD3 levels. A moderate but significant shortening of TCRB CDR3 length was observed in type 1 diabetes patients in all four CD4+ subsets. Because the HLA sub-analyses included only small numbers of individuals, any influence of HLA type on TCRB rearrangement was left unresolved.

A single peripheral blood draw of roughly 0.11 L on average was collected from each donor into heparinised tubes. Using a panel that included CD45RO, CCR7, CD25, CD127, CD95 and CD27, naive, central memory, regulatory and stem cell-like memory CD4+ T cells were sorted on a BD FACSAria II. A purity above 95% was achieved for all sorted populations. Right away, PBMCs were isolated by Lymphoprep density gradient centrifugation and were stained directly, with no culture step. So that batch effects would be minimized, each experiment stained and sorted samples in pairs, pairing one healthy donor with one patient. This clone was seen only a few times. It lacks a known antigen. No base quality information exists; no much larger clone differs at one position. All of the isolated RNA was reverse transcribed with the High Capacity cDNA Reverse Transcription Kit, so expressed TCRB transcripts were sequenced. Naive, central memory and regulatory T cell samples underwent deep immunoSEQ sequencing, averaging about 3.3 million total reads per sample. After sorted cells were lysed in RLT buffer, RNA was extracted with DNase-treated RNeasy Micro or Mini kits, with the choice depending on cell number. To prevent cross-contamination, every cell subset was processed on its own, while patient and healthy donor samples were processed together. Using the immunoSEQ multiplex PCR, TCRB sequences were amplified from cDNA into 87-bp fragments spanning the CDR3 region. Sequencing of the amplicons was done on the Illumina HiSeq platform. Regarding the original processing steps: PCR bias was computationally corrected using synthetic template baselines, reads within Hamming distance 2 were collapsed, and singletons that could not be merged were discarded. Reads were aligned to IMGT to assign V, D and J genes, CDR3 length, and insertions or deletions at six rearrangement sites. Within each subset, clonotype counts were normalized to sorted cell number, after which true diversity and Gini coefficients were computed with the tcR R package. The overlap coefficient, calculated on TCRB nucleotide sequences, was used to quantify repertoire sharing. TCRdb took over this immuneACCESS table, retaining in-frame rearrangements with V and J assigned. Such tables are incomplete; in checked studies, under half of the missing clones stem from an unresolved V gene, and the remainder is unexplained. D and trimming were read from the DNA, whereas the V and J calls and clone size are those reported in that table. This sample lists 250,000 to 400,000 clones; 12% to 15% were detected once. The ten largest clones capture over 5% of the sample.

The clonotype originates from a young man in good health. Material for sequencing was central memory CD4+ T cells from blood.

DNA sequence: TGTGCCAGCAGACCTAGCGGGAGAACCCCCGGGGAGCTGTTTTTT. Its product reads: CASRPSGRTPGELFF. The chain joins TRBV6-6 to TRBJ2-2, with 10 central nucleotides matching TRBD2. Looking up the germline V gene (reference sequence) yields CDR1 MNHNY and CDR2 SVGAGI. Unmatched junction bases come to 7, with V trimmed by 6 bases and J by 6 bases. Reading from cysteine to phenylalanine, the CDR3 counts 15 amino acids. Of the read, only the CDR3 DNA is kept; its 45 bases are in frame from base 1.